This TCR beta chain was retrieved from a study of breast tumors, draining lymph nodes, adjacent tissues. The study's findings and limits: Compared with lymph nodes, tumors were less diverse; compared with nontumor tissue, more. Most tumor T cells seemingly derive from lymph node, then expand in tumor. Luminal-like breast cancer showed significantly greater tumor-nontumor repertoire similarity than basal-like breast cancer did.

Breast cancer patients provided tissue from their axillary draining lymph nodes. As regards this clonotype: Its antigen remains unidentified. The CDR3 carries no conserved terminal phenylalanine or tryptophan, so it likely arises from a read error. The DNA is omitted, as the CDR3 cannot be located on it reliably, and the CDR3 follows TCRdb's listing.

The CDR3 is 10 residues long, counting both termini. Germline CDR1 LNHNV, CDR2 YYDKDF (reference sequence). From the multiplex PCR reads, TCRdb called clonotypes with MiXCR, one entry per CDR3 protein. The sample has 200,000 to 250,000 distinct CDR3 sequences; under 40% are singletons. The TCR sequence derives from a female donor with breast cancer. Some clones in this sample may be carry-over from other donors' samples. This rearrangement joins TRBV15 to TRBJ1-5. Sequencing was done on a sample of axillary lymph node tissue. The CDR3 here is CATSRDLAGD.